The 32 T cell receptor beta chains listed next were all sequenced from one sample in a study of blood T cell repertoires in COVID-19. The method was immunoSEQ multiplex PCR; TCRdb's version includes in-frame clones alone and lacks a portion of them. In the table there are 400,000 to 500,000 clones, 75% to 90% of which are singletons. Material: peripheral blood. The receptor set was obtained from a woman younger than 45 with active or convalescent COVID-19.

This chain uses TRBV3-1 (or the pseudogene TRBV3-2) with TRBJ1-1; D gene uncertain. V lost 3 bases and J lost 4, with 18 bases in between. Germline V gives CDR1 LGHDT, CDR2 YNNKEL (reference sequence). This CDR3 spans 16 amino acids. The CDR3 DNA reads TGTGCCAGCAGCCACGAAACTCGGGTGCGGGGCACTGAAGCTTTCTTT. Protein: CASSHETRVRGTEAFF.

The chain combines TRBV6-5 with TRBJ2-3, with TRBD1 identical over 10 bases. This CDR3 has 15 amino acids. Trimming removed 6 bases from V and 6 bases from J; junction bases left unmatched: 9. Germline V CDR1 and CDR2: MNHEY, SVGAGI. This chain's CDR3 is CASRDRGTPGDTQYF. The CDR3 DNA follows: TGTGCCAGCAGGGACAGGGGGACCCCTGGGGATACGCAGTATTTT.

V is TRBV21-1 and J is TRBJ2-7; the table's D call of TRBD2 was not tested on the DNA. TRBV21-1 corresponds to a pseudogene. The CDR3 sequence is 16 residues long. The CDR3 nucleotides are TGTGCCAGCAGCAAAGAAGCGGCCACTCACTCCTACGAGCAGTACTTC. Translating it yields CASSKEAATHSYEQYF.

The chain uses TRBV3-1 (or the pseudogene TRBV3-2) and TRBJ1-4, with 7 positions matching TRBD1. The CDR3 has 16 amino acids. Germline V gives CDR1 LGHDT, CDR2 YNNKEL (reference sequence). V dropped 0 bases and J dropped 1; count of bases not matched to a gene: 2. The CDR3 DNA reads as TGTGCCAGCAGCCAAGAGCGGGACAGAACTAATGAAAAACTGTTTTTT. Translation gives CASSQERDRTNEKLFF.

The rearrangement uses TRBV4-1 and TRBJ1-5, with unresolved D. Germline V gene sequence: CDR1 MGHRA, CDR2 YSYEKL. The V end lost 0 bases, the J end lost 9 bases, and 9 bases lay between the germline ends. This CDR3 contains 13 residues. The CDR3 here is CASSQDRFMPQHF. The CDR3 bases are TGCGCCAGCAGCCAAGATAGATTCATGCCCCAGCATTTT.

This clone was seen a single time. The V gene is TRBV10-3, the J gene TRBJ1-1, with 8 nucleotides matching TRBD1. Trimming cost V 6 bases and J 5 bases; bases outside gene matches: 5. The CDR3 extends over 13 amino acids. The germline CDR1 and CDR2 sequences are ENHRY and SYGVKD. The CDR3 region is CAISQGAQTEAFF. DNA for the CDR3: TGTGCCATCAGCCAGGGGGCGCAGACTGAAGCTTTCTTT.

The rearrangement joins TRBV11-3 to TRBJ2-7; 7 bases line up with TRBD2. Germline CDR1 is SGHNT and CDR2 is YENEEA. V was pared by 1 base and J by 3 bases, with 12 bases of the junction left unmatched. The CDR3 totals 17 residues. The CDR3 DNA is TGTGCCAGCAGCTTAGGAGGCGGGGCGGGGGTAGGCTACGAGCAGTACTTC. Translation gives CASSLGGGAGVGYEQYF.

The chain links TRBV11-3 to TRBJ1-2, with no clear D. Germline V gives CDR1 SGHNT, CDR2 YENEEA. The V gene lost 1 base and the J gene lost 1 base, with 13 bases spanning the gap. The CDR3 spans 16 residues. The CDR3 DNA reads TGTGCCAGCAGCTTAGTGCGGGCAGAAGGTAACTATGGCTACACCTTC. It yields the protein CASSLVRAEGNYGYTF.

The CDR3 DNA follows: TGCGCCAGCAGCCCCGGACAGAGAGATGGCTACACCTTC. It specifies CASSPGQRDGYTF. This chain uses TRBV5-1 with TRBJ1-2; D is perhaps TRBD1 (6 bases). The CDR3 has 13 amino acids. V dropped 4 bases and J dropped 6 bases, with 13 bases sitting between them. CDR1 is SGHRS and CDR2 is YFSETQ in the germline V gene.

This clone was seen a handful of times. The chain uses TRBV10-3 and TRBJ2-2; a weak D match, TRBD1 (6 bases). V was pared by 7 bases and J by 0 bases, with 12 bases between. This CDR3 has 15 amino acids. Germline lookup yields CDR1 ENHRY and CDR2 SYGVKD. The CDR3 nucleotides read TGTGCCATCACCCCAGGGGTGGCGAACACCGGGGAGCTGTTTTTT. Translating gives CAITPGVANTGELFF.

This clone has more than one count but fewer than ten. J is TRBJ2-7 and V is TRBV19; no reliable D call. The CDR3 is 15 amino acids. CDR1 and CDR2 (germline): LNHDA, SQIVND (reference sequence). V was shortened by 3 bases and J by 0 bases, with 12 bases between the two germline ends. The CDR3 is CASSMSAAYSYEQYF. The CDR3 nucleotides read TGTGCCAGTAGTATGTCGGCGGCGTACTCCTACGAGCAGTACTTC.

The chain employs TRBV19 and TRBJ1-6; possibly TRBD1 for D (6 bases). The V gene lost 9 bases and the J gene lost 13 bases, with 22 bases spanning the gap. Germline V gives CDR1 LNHDA, CDR2 SQIVND (reference sequence). The length of the CDR3 is 14 residues. CDR3 sequence (DNA): TGTGCCAGCCGGTGGGAACAGGGTATTCACCCCCTCCACTTT. This sequence encodes CASRWEQGIHPLHF.

The V and J genes are TRBV14 and TRBJ2-1; 10 bases fit TRBD2. J lost 4 bases, V lost 7 bases, and 4 bases had no gene match. CDR1 is SGHDN, CDR2 FVKESK, per germline. This CDR3 has 14 residues. The CDR3 sequence: CASNLAGEYNEQFF. The CDR3 nucleotides are TGTGCCAGCAACCTAGCGGGAGAGTACAATGAGCAGTTCTTC.

This rearrangement joins TRBV2 to TRBJ2-3; 9 nucleotides align to TRBD2. This CDR3 comprises 16 residues. V gave up 3 bases and J gave up 0 bases; unmatched junction bases: 4. Germline CDR1 and CDR2: SNHLY and FYNNEI. CDR3 nucleotide sequence: TGTGCCAGCAGTGACCCAAGCGGGAGGAGCACAGATACGCAGTATTTT. Protein sequence: CASSDPSGRSTDTQYF.

This clone was detected once. V is TRBV5-5 and J is TRBJ1-4; 7 bases agree with TRBD1. The CDR3 spans 14 residues. CDR1 is SGHKS, CDR2 YYEKEE, per germline (reference sequence). The V and J ends lost 4 bases and 8 bases, in that order; junction bases with no gene match: 8. The CDR3 DNA is TGTGCCAGCAGCGATCCGGGACAGCCCGAAAAACTGTTTTTT. Translated, it gives CASSDPGQPEKLFF.

The chain couples TRBV6-6 to TRBJ1-2; 11 bases map to TRBD1. Per germline, CDR1 MNHNY and CDR2 SVGAGI (reference sequence). V lost 4 bases, J lost 1 base, and 2 bases stayed unmatched. The CDR3 runs 15 residues. The CDR3: CASSWGQGDNYGYTF. CDR3 in DNA: TGTGCCAGCAGTTGGGGACAGGGGGATAACTATGGCTACACCTTC.

Regarding this clone: The same CDR3 can be traced to other DNA sequences in this sample. V usage is TRBV7-9 and J usage is TRBJ2-1; D gene uncertain. Trimming left V 0 bases short and J 6 bases short, with 6 bases between. The germline V gene encodes CDR1 SEHNR and CDR2 FQNEAQ (reference sequence). The CDR3 length is 13 residues. The CDR3 loop reads CASSLASGNEQFF. The CDR3 region has the DNA TGTGCCAGCAGCTTAGCCTCAGGCAATGAGCAGTTCTTC.

The rearrangement joins TRBV19 to TRBJ1-6; D is ambiguous. Trimming removed 3 bases from V and 6 bases from J, with 6 bases in between. CDR1 LNHDA and CDR2 SQIVND come from the germline V gene (reference sequence). This CDR3 has 13 residues. This CDR3 reads CASSIPGNSPLHF. As DNA, the CDR3 is TGTGCCAGTAGTATTCCCGGTAATTCACCCCTCCACTTT.

The rearrangement links TRBV10-3 to TRBJ1-1; the match to TRBD1 covers 9 bases. In germline, CDR1 is ENHRY, CDR2 SYGVKD. Unmatched junction bases numbered 4, after V lost 2 bases and J lost 6 bases. The CDR3 runs 14 residues. CDR3: CAISEGTGIAEAFF. The DNA for the CDR3 is TGTGCCATCAGTGAGGGGACAGGGATCGCTGAAGCTTTCTTT.

J is TRBJ1-2 and V is TRBV6-5; D call uncertain. The CDR3 is made up of 13 amino acids. Germline-derived CDR1 and CDR2 are MNHEY and SVGAGI. Trimming took off 8 bases at V and 1 base at J, with 11 bases between the two ends. CDR3 in DNA: TGTGCCAGCCATTCAGGTTTTAACTATGGCTACACCTTC. Translated: CASHSGFNYGYTF.

This sequence joins TRBV12-3 or TRBV12-4 and TRBJ1-2, with a weak D call TRBD1 (6 bases). The CDR3 sequence is 13 residues long. V dropped 6 bases and J dropped 8 bases, with 16 bases sitting between them. The CDR3 DNA sequence: TGTGCCAGCAGGGTGACAGGCGTGCCGGGCTACACCTTC. Translating it yields CASRVTGVPGYTF.

This clone was detected a few times. The chain has TRBV7-2 and TRBJ1-2, with TRBD1 matching over 8 bases. The V gene end was trimmed by 5 bases and the J gene end by 6 bases; junction bases not matched to a gene: 5. CDR1 is SGHTA, CDR2 FQGNSA, per germline. This CDR3 comprises 13 residues. The CDR3 is CASSQTGDHGYTF. CDR3 sequence (DNA): TGTGCCAGCAGCCAGACAGGGGATCATGGCTACACCTTC.

Only one count was recorded for this clone. This rearrangement joins TRBV7-9 to TRBJ2-7; 8 nucleotides align to TRBD1. CDR1 is SEHNR, CDR2 FQNEAQ, per germline (reference sequence). The CDR3 length is 15 residues. V lost 5 bases to trimming and J lost 2 bases; unmatched junction nucleotides: 8. Written as DNA, the CDR3 is TGTGCCAGCAGCGTCGACAGGGGACGACCCTACGAGCAGTACTTC. It yields the protein CASSVDRGRPYEQYF. Combining the CDR3 with reference TRBV7-9 and TRBJ2-7 gives the whole variable domain DTGVSQNPRHKITKRGQNVTFRCDPISEHNRLYWYRQTLGQGPEFLTYFQNEAQLEKSRLLSDRFSAERPKGSFSTLEIQRTEQGDSAMYLCASSVDRGRPYEQYFGPGTRLTVT.

The chain is built from TRBV7-9 and TRBJ2-1; 7 bases are shared with TRBD2. This CDR3 region has 13 residues. J gave up 10 bases and V 3 bases, and 6 bases lay outside the gene matches. CDR1 SEHNR and CDR2 FQNEAQ come from the germline V gene (reference sequence). CDR3 in DNA: TGTGCCAGCAGCTTCCGACTAGCCCTAGAGCAGTTCTTC. It yields the protein CASSFRLALEQFF.

The chain recombines TRBV19 with TRBJ1-2; tentatively, D is TRBD1 (6 bases). Between the trimmed V and J ends, which lost 3 bases and 4 bases, there was a span of 15 bases. CDR1 and CDR2 from the germline V gene are LNHDA and SQIVND (reference sequence). The CDR3 length is 15 residues. The CDR3 reads CASSILQTGGYGYTF. The DNA for the CDR3 is TGTGCCAGTAGTATCCTCCAGACAGGAGGCTATGGCTACACCTTC.

This chain connects TRBV4-1 to TRBJ2-1, with D tentatively TRBD2 (6 bases). The CDR3 consists of 17 residues. V dropped 1 base and J dropped 6 bases, with 19 bases sitting between them. CDR1 is MGHRA and CDR2 is YSYEKL in the germline V gene. The CDR3 sequence is CASSQAPSEGTPNEQFF. CDR3 nucleotide sequence: TGCGCCAGCAGCCAAGCGCCGTCGGAGGGAACGCCCAATGAGCAGTTCTTC.

The CDR3 is CASSRFGGRVDEQYF. The CDR3 DNA is TGTGCCAGCAGCCGCTTCGGGGGGAGAGTTGACGAGCAGTACTTC. J is TRBJ2-7 and V is TRBV3-1 (or the pseudogene TRBV3-2); TRBD2 agrees at 7 bases. The CDR3 totals 15 residues. CDR1 is LGHDT, CDR2 YNNKEL, per germline (reference sequence). Trimming cost V 4 bases and J 5 bases; bases outside gene matches: 11.

This clone was picked up one time. The chain recombines TRBV30 with TRBJ1-2, with D hard to call. The V end was cut by 5 bases, the J end by 8 bases, with 12 bases between. Germline V CDR1 and CDR2: GTSNPN, SVGIG (reference sequence). The CDR3 covers 11 residues. DNA of the CDR3: TGTGCCTGGGAGCTTGGGAGAGGCTACACCTTC. It codes for CAWELGRGYTF.

V usage is TRBV7-2 and J usage is TRBJ1-2; D is undetermined. Germline-derived CDR1 and CDR2 are SGHTA and FQGNSA. The germline V and J ends were trimmed by 2 bases and 4 bases, with 11 bases remaining between them. The CDR3 is 14 residues long. The CDR3 is CASSLKPEIYGYTF. The CDR3 DNA is TGTGCCAGCAGCTTAAAACCAGAAATCTATGGCTACACCTTC.

This clone occurred a few times. The CDR3 DNA is TGTGCCAGCAGCACAGGGACAGGGGATCAGCCCCAGCATTTT. Translated: CASSTGTGDQPQHF. This chain uses TRBV7-9 with TRBJ1-5; 10 nucleotides line up with TRBD1. The CDR3 loop spans 14 amino acids. CDR1 and CDR2 from the germline V gene are SEHNR and FQNEAQ (reference sequence). The junction had 3 bases not matched to a gene; V was cut back by 5 bases and J by 5 bases.

This chain links TRBV6-5 with TRBJ1-6; D remains ambiguous. This CDR3 contains 11 residues. With 6 bases removed from V and 13 bases from J, the gap between germline ends came to 10 bases. Germline CDR1 is MNHEY and CDR2 is SVGAGI. The CDR3 DNA follows: TGTGCCAGCAGCCCCCCCGGTCCCCTCCACTTT. Translating it yields CASSPPGPLHF.

This clone has only a few counts. V usage is TRBV7-9 and J usage is TRBJ2-1, with 8 bases identical to TRBD1. CDR3 length: 16 amino acids. In germline, CDR1 is SEHNR, CDR2 FQNEAQ (reference sequence). The V segment lost 4 bases and the J segment 8 bases; nucleotides outside the gene matches: 13. This CDR3 reads CASSSGTTGDVDEQFF. Here the CDR3 DNA reads TGTGCCAGCAGCTCTGGGACGACAGGGGACGTGGATGAGCAGTTCTTC.